A selection of T cell receptor beta chains follows, all from one sample in a study of blood T cells in healthy people across ages. TCRdb passed the 5' RACE reads through MiXCR, listing each CDR3 protein once. The data hold about 1,500,000 distinct CDR3 sequences, with under 30% observed a single time. Material for sequencing was blood. These receptors were collected from a woman aged 30 to 39 in good health. Both conserved end residues are part of each CDR3. D genes are given only for firm matches. Clone size is stated in some rows and not others, as once, few, many or a class when expanded.

d_call	clone_size	j_call	v_call	cdr3_nt	cdr3_aa
.	many	TRBJ1-5	TRBV7-2	TGTGCCAGCAGCGCCTTGGGGCAGCCCCAGCATTTT	CASSALGQPQHF
.	.	TRBJ1-2	TRBV7-9	TGTGCCAGCAGCTTAGACGCAGAGGACTATGGCTACACCTTC	CASSLDAEDYGYTF
.	many	TRBJ2-5	TRBV7-2	TGTGCCAGCAGCTTACAGCGGGCCCTCCAAGAGACCCAGTACTTC	CASSLQRALQETQYF
TRBD2	many	TRBJ2-7	TRBV7-2	TGTGCCAGCAGCTTAGTTTCCCCAGCGGGGCTCGAGCAGTACTTC	CASSLVSPAGLEQYF
.	.	TRBJ2-1	TRBV20-1	TGCAGTGCTAGTGCCCTAGGCAATGAGCAGTTCTTC	CSASALGNEQFF
.	many	TRBJ1-2	TRBV12-3/TRBV12-4	TGCGCCAGCAGCTTTCAGGGTTTGTATGGCTACACCTTC	CASSFQGLYGYTF
TRBD1	many	TRBJ2-1	TRBV5-1	TGCGCCAGCAGCTCAACTTCCCGGGACAGGGCGTGGGGCAATGAGCAGTTCTTC	CASSSTSRDRAWGNEQFF
.	many	TRBJ2-7	TRBV10-3	TGTGCCATCAGGAGGGACTACGAGCAGTACTTC	CAIRRDYEQYF
TRBD1	once	TRBJ1-1	TRBV27	TGTGCCAGCAGCGTCACAGGGGGCAAGTACACTGAAGCTTTCTTT	CASSVTGGKYTEAFF
.	few	TRBJ1-6	TRBV3-1	TGTGCCAGCCATGCCGGTGGGGCTGGTGGGAATTCACCCCTCCACTTT	CASHAGGAGGNSPLHF
.	.	TRBJ2-3	TRBV20-1	TGCAGTGCCCCTGACAGTCGTTCTAGCACAGATACGCAGTATTTT	CSAPDSRSSTDTQYF
.	.	TRBJ1-5	TRBV7-2	TGTGCCAGCAGCCCCGGGGTCGCTAGCAATCAGCCCCGGCATTTT	CASSPGVASNQPRHF